This is a list of T cell receptor beta chains from one sample in a study of shared clonotypes between healthy human individuals. The repertoire was sequenced with immunoSEQ multiplex PCR; TCRdb's copy has only in-frame clones and lacks some. The sample records 2 million to 2.5 million clones, 85% to 95% being singletons. What was sequenced was naive CD8+ T cells from PBMCs. The receptors originated from a man between 18 and 29 years old in good health. Some clones in this sample may be carry-over from other donors' samples. Each CDR3 is given with its conserved first and last residue. D genes are given only for firm matches. Only part of the rows carry a size: once, few, many, or a class if the clone is expanded.

d_call: TRBD1; j_call: TRBJ2-5; v_call: TRBV5-6; clone_size: .; cdr3_nt: TGTGCCAGCAGCGCGGAGGACAGGGCGCAAGAGACCCAGTACTTC; cdr3_aa: CASSAEDRAQETQYF
d_call: TRBD1; j_call: TRBJ2-7; v_call: TRBV27; clone_size: once; cdr3_nt: TGTGCCAGCAGGGACAGGGGGCAGGACGAGCAGTACTTC; cdr3_aa: CASRDRGQDEQYF
d_call: .; j_call: TRBJ2-2; v_call: TRBV5-1; clone_size: .; cdr3_nt: TGCGCCAGCAGGCCCGCAGCGGTCGGGGAAGGAGCCGGGGAGCTGTTTTTT; cdr3_aa: CASRPAAVGEGAGELFF
d_call: .; j_call: TRBJ2-2; v_call: TRBV7-9; clone_size: once; cdr3_nt: TGTGCCAGCAGCTTAGGGCCAACGAACACCGGGGAGCTGTTTTTT; cdr3_aa: CASSLGPTNTGELFF
d_call: TRBD1; j_call: TRBJ2-7; v_call: TRBV9; clone_size: .; cdr3_nt: TGTGCCAGCAGCGTTACCGGGACAGGGGGCAGCGAGCAGTACTTC; cdr3_aa: CASSVTGTGGSEQYF
d_call: TRBD2; j_call: TRBJ2-5; v_call: TRBV2; clone_size: .; cdr3_nt: TGTGCCAGCAGTCCCGGGGGTATAGCGGGAGCGCAAGAGACCCAGTACTTC; cdr3_aa: CASSPGGIAGAQETQYF
d_call: .; j_call: TRBJ1-1; v_call: TRBV29-1; clone_size: .; cdr3_nt: TGCAGCGTTGAATCCGGGGCAAGGGGGTTCACTGAAGCTTTCTTT; cdr3_aa: CSVESGARGFTEAFF
d_call: .; j_call: TRBJ2-7; v_call: TRBV6-5; clone_size: .; cdr3_nt: TGTGCCAGCAGTCGAACAGGCTCCTACGAGCAGTACTTC; cdr3_aa: CASSRTGSYEQYF
d_call: TRBD2; j_call: TRBJ2-7; v_call: TRBV11-2; clone_size: .; cdr3_nt: TGTGCCAGCAGCCTCGCGGGAGTCTACGAGCAGTACTTC; cdr3_aa: CASSLAGVYEQYF
d_call: TRBD2; j_call: TRBJ2-7; v_call: TRBV7-2; clone_size: .; cdr3_nt: TGTGCCAGCAGCCTAGAAGCGGGACGCTCCTACGAGCAGTACTTC; cdr3_aa: CASSLEAGRSYEQYF
d_call: .; j_call: TRBJ1-1; v_call: TRBV28; clone_size: .; cdr3_nt: TGTGCCAGCAGTTCCAATACTTTGAACACTGAAGCTTTCTTT; cdr3_aa: CASSSNTLNTEAFF
d_call: .; j_call: TRBJ2-7; v_call: TRBV29-1; clone_size: .; cdr3_nt: TGCAGCGTTGTTGGCACCTCCTACGAGCAGTACTTC; cdr3_aa: CSVVGTSYEQYF
d_call: .; j_call: TRBJ2-5; v_call: TRBV4-3; clone_size: .; cdr3_nt: TGCGCCAGCAGCCAAGATAGGTCAGGCCAAGAGACCCAGTACTTC; cdr3_aa: CASSQDRSGQETQYF
d_call: TRBD2; j_call: TRBJ2-1; v_call: TRBV4-3; clone_size: .; cdr3_nt: TGCGCCAGCAGCCAAGATCTCAGGCGGGAGGTCTACAATGAGCAGTTCTTC; cdr3_aa: CASSQDLRREVYNEQFF
d_call: TRBD1; j_call: TRBJ1-2; v_call: TRBV25-1; clone_size: .; cdr3_nt: TGTGCCAGCAGTTTGGGGACAGGGGGCGGCTACACCTTC; cdr3_aa: CASSLGTGGGYTF
d_call: .; j_call: TRBJ2-1; v_call: TRBV27; clone_size: once; cdr3_nt: TGTGCCAGCAGCCCACGGAGTAGCTCCTACAATGAGCAGTTCTTC; cdr3_aa: CASSPRSSSYNEQFF
d_call: TRBD1; j_call: TRBJ1-4; v_call: TRBV9; clone_size: .; cdr3_nt: TGTGCCAGCAGCGCCCACAGGGGCGCCAATGAAAAACTGTTTTTT; cdr3_aa: CASSAHRGANEKLFF
d_call: .; j_call: TRBJ2-2; v_call: TRBV11-1; clone_size: .; cdr3_nt: TGTGCCAGCAGCTTCCAAACGAACACCGGGGAGCTGTTTTTT; cdr3_aa: CASSFQTNTGELFF
d_call: .; j_call: TRBJ1-1; v_call: TRBV12-5; clone_size: .; cdr3_nt: TGTGCTAGTGGTTTGGACAGTCGGAACACTGAAGCTTTCTTT; cdr3_aa: CASGLDSRNTEAFF
d_call: TRBD1; j_call: TRBJ2-7; v_call: TRBV7-9; clone_size: .; cdr3_nt: TGTGCCAGCAGCTTAACAGGGGCCTACGAGCAGTACTTC; cdr3_aa: CASSLTGAYEQYF
d_call: TRBD1; j_call: TRBJ1-5; v_call: TRBV11-2; clone_size: .; cdr3_nt: TGTGCCAGCAGCCGAAAATCAGGGGGGAGCGATCAGCCCCAGCATTTT; cdr3_aa: CASSRKSGGSDQPQHF
d_call: .; j_call: TRBJ2-1; v_call: TRBV4-3; clone_size: .; cdr3_nt: TGCGCCAGCAGCCAAGGTGCGAGGTCCCAAGAGCAGTTCTTC; cdr3_aa: CASSQGARSQEQFF
d_call: .; j_call: TRBJ2-5; v_call: TRBV28; clone_size: .; cdr3_nt: TGTGCCAGCAGTTGGGGGCAATTCCAAGAGACCCAGTACTTC; cdr3_aa: CASSWGQFQETQYF
d_call: .; j_call: TRBJ1-1; v_call: TRBV29-1; clone_size: .; cdr3_nt: TGCAGCGTTGACACAGTGAACACTGAAGCTTTCTTT; cdr3_aa: CSVDTVNTEAFF
d_call: .; j_call: TRBJ2-7; v_call: TRBV6-5; clone_size: once; cdr3_nt: TGTGCCAGCAGCTTGGACAAGACCTACGAGCAGTACTTC; cdr3_aa: CASSLDKTYEQYF
d_call: TRBD1; j_call: TRBJ1-4; v_call: TRBV15; clone_size: .; cdr3_nt: TGTGCCACCAGCGTCCGTGGCAGGGGGACTGAAAAACTGTTTTTT; cdr3_aa: CATSVRGRGTEKLFF
d_call: .; j_call: TRBJ2-6; v_call: TRBV28; clone_size: .; cdr3_nt: TGTGCCAGCAGACATGGGTCTGGGGCCAACGTCCTGACTTTC; cdr3_aa: CASRHGSGANVLTF
d_call: .; j_call: TRBJ1-6; v_call: TRBV28; clone_size: .; cdr3_nt: TGTGCCAGCACCTGGGCGGGGAATTCACCCCTCCACTTT; cdr3_aa: CASTWAGNSPLHF
d_call: TRBD1; j_call: TRBJ1-6; v_call: TRBV7-9; clone_size: .; cdr3_nt: TGTGCCAGCAGCCCGAGACAGGGGGAATCACCCCTCCACTTT; cdr3_aa: CASSPRQGESPLHF
d_call: TRBD2; j_call: TRBJ2-1; v_call: TRBV7-3; clone_size: .; cdr3_nt: TGTGCCAGCAGCTTAGCGGGGACTAGCGGGTTACCCAATGAGCAGTTCTTC; cdr3_aa: CASSLAGTSGLPNEQFF
d_call: .; j_call: TRBJ2-6; v_call: TRBV9; clone_size: .; cdr3_nt: TGTGCCAGCAGCCCCCACGTGGGGTCTGGGGCCAACGTCCTGACTTTC; cdr3_aa: CASSPHVGSGANVLTF
d_call: TRBD2; j_call: TRBJ2-2; v_call: TRBV11-2; clone_size: .; cdr3_nt: TGTGCCAGCAGCCTCGGACTAGCGGGAGCCACCGGGGAGCTGTTTTTT; cdr3_aa: CASSLGLAGATGELFF
d_call: .; j_call: TRBJ1-2; v_call: TRBV10-3; clone_size: .; cdr3_nt: TGTGCCATCACCGAGAGGACGGTTGGCTACACCTTC; cdr3_aa: CAITERTVGYTF
d_call: .; j_call: TRBJ2-2; v_call: TRBV27; clone_size: .; cdr3_nt: TGTGCCAGCAGTCCCATCAGGGTCCTTGGGGCCGGGGAGCTGTTTTTT; cdr3_aa: CASSPIRVLGAGELFF
d_call: .; j_call: TRBJ2-2; v_call: TRBV28; clone_size: .; cdr3_nt: TGTGCCAGCAGTTTTCTCGTAAATTACACCGGGGAGCTGTTTTTT; cdr3_aa: CASSFLVNYTGELFF
d_call: .; j_call: TRBJ2-7; v_call: TRBV13; clone_size: .; cdr3_nt: TGTGCCAGCAGCCGACTCCAGGGGATCGACGAGCAGTACTTC; cdr3_aa: CASSRLQGIDEQYF
d_call: TRBD1; j_call: TRBJ2-7; v_call: TRBV7-8; clone_size: .; cdr3_nt: TGTGCCAGCAGCCCTATGGTAGGACAGGGGGCTCACGAGCAGTACTTC; cdr3_aa: CASSPMVGQGAHEQYF
d_call: .; j_call: TRBJ2-7; v_call: TRBV5-4; clone_size: .; cdr3_nt: TGTGCCAGCAGCTTGGCCAGGGACGAGCAGTACTTC; cdr3_aa: CASSLARDEQYF
d_call: .; j_call: TRBJ2-5; v_call: TRBV7-9; clone_size: .; cdr3_nt: TGTGCCAGCAGCTTTGACCCTGGACGGTGGGATAAAGAGACCCAGTACTTC; cdr3_aa: CASSFDPGRWDKETQYF
d_call: TRBD2; j_call: TRBJ2-7; v_call: TRBV5-1; clone_size: .; cdr3_nt: TGCGCCATGGCGGGACTAGCAGACTACGAGCAGTACTTC; cdr3_aa: CAMAGLADYEQYF
d_call: .; j_call: TRBJ2-7; v_call: TRBV19; clone_size: .; cdr3_nt: TGTGCCAGTAGTATGGGGAGTAGCGAGACCGAGCAGTACTTC; cdr3_aa: CASSMGSSETEQYF
d_call: .; j_call: TRBJ2-3; v_call: TRBV9; clone_size: once; cdr3_nt: TGTGCCAGCAACGTACGTGACAGAAGCACAGATACGCAGTATTTT; cdr3_aa: CASNVRDRSTDTQYF
d_call: .; j_call: TRBJ2-4; v_call: TRBV11-2; clone_size: .; cdr3_nt: TGTGCCAGCAGCTTAGAATGGGGGTCTGAAAACATTCAGTACTTC; cdr3_aa: CASSLEWGSENIQYF
d_call: .; j_call: TRBJ2-7; v_call: TRBV13; clone_size: .; cdr3_nt: TGTGCCAGCAGCTCACGACTAGACAGCTCCTACGAGCAGTACTTC; cdr3_aa: CASSSRLDSSYEQYF
d_call: .; j_call: TRBJ1-2; v_call: TRBV7-2; clone_size: .; cdr3_nt: TGTGCCAGCAGCTTAATGATGAGTCCTGGAGGCTACACCTTC; cdr3_aa: CASSLMMSPGGYTF
d_call: .; j_call: TRBJ1-5; v_call: TRBV7-9; clone_size: few; cdr3_nt: TGTGCCAGCGCTGACGGGGGGGCTCAGCCCCAGCATTTT; cdr3_aa: CASADGGAQPQHF
d_call: .; j_call: TRBJ2-2; v_call: TRBV6-5; clone_size: .; cdr3_nt: TGTGCCAGCAGTTACGTACGGGGGACCGGGGAGCTGTTTTTT; cdr3_aa: CASSYVRGTGELFF
d_call: TRBD1; j_call: TRBJ1-1; v_call: TRBV6-1; clone_size: .; cdr3_nt: TGTGCCAGCAGGGGACAGGGCGTCACTGAAGCTTTCTTT; cdr3_aa: CASRGQGVTEAFF
d_call: .; j_call: TRBJ2-1; v_call: TRBV5-4; clone_size: .; cdr3_nt: TGTGCCAGCAGCAAGGATAGTAATGAGCAGTTCTTC; cdr3_aa: CASSKDSNEQFF
d_call: .; j_call: TRBJ2-3; v_call: TRBV25-1; clone_size: .; cdr3_nt: TGTGCCAGCAGTGAATCTGTGGGGATCGGTAGCACAGATACGCAGTATTTT; cdr3_aa: CASSESVGIGSTDTQYF
d_call: TRBD2; j_call: TRBJ2-5; v_call: TRBV11-2; clone_size: .; cdr3_nt: TGTGCCAGCAGCTCCCGAGGTAGCGGGCACCAAGAGACCCAGTACTTC; cdr3_aa: CASSSRGSGHQETQYF
d_call: .; j_call: TRBJ2-1; v_call: TRBV28; clone_size: .; cdr3_nt: TGTGCCGCCCAGATACGACCGCGAGGTTCCAATGAGCAGTTCTTC; cdr3_aa: CAAQIRPRGSNEQFF